The source of this T cell receptor (beta chain) is a study of spatial heterogeneity in lung cancer. Whole-study context: In the raw reads, each unique TCR and UMI combination was present more than ten times on average. General study points: Blood showed ubiquitous tumor TCRs more often at resection than at routine follow-up.

This clonotype has ten or more counts. Its antigen is as yet unknown. Trimming took 7 bases from V and 0 from J, leaving 16 bases between them. CDR1 is MDHEN and CDR2 is SYDVKM in the germline V gene. CDR3 size: 16 residues. Time point indicated: sample taken at primary tumor resection. No cell sorting; template was whole RNA from tumor, lung tissue or PBMC. Untreated early-stage non-small cell lung cancer patients, approximately 76 in total, were the donors. A distinct unique molecular identifier was carried by each TCR cDNA molecule. TCRdb reanalysed the 5' RACE reads using MiXCR and keeps one entry per CDR3 protein. The table lists 30,000 to 45,000 distinct CDR3 sequences, 5.2% of them singletons, with 25% to 30% in the top ten.

The sequence was obtained from a female donor with early-stage non-small cell lung cancer. The chain couples TRBV28 to TRBJ1-3; D is unclear. This sample comprised PBMCs, obtained at surgery. In DNA form, the CDR3 reads TGTGCCAGCACCCCCTCGGGAGGGCTCTCTGGAAACACCATATATTTT. It is translated as CASTPSGGLSGNTIYF. The complete variable domain, with remaining parts taken from reference TRBV28 and TRBJ1-3, reads DVKVTQSSRYLVKRTGEKVFLECVQDMDHENMFWYRQDPGLGLRLIYFSYDVKMKEKGDIPEGYSVSREKKERFSLILESASTNQTSMYLCASTPSGGLSGNTIYFGEGSWLTVV.